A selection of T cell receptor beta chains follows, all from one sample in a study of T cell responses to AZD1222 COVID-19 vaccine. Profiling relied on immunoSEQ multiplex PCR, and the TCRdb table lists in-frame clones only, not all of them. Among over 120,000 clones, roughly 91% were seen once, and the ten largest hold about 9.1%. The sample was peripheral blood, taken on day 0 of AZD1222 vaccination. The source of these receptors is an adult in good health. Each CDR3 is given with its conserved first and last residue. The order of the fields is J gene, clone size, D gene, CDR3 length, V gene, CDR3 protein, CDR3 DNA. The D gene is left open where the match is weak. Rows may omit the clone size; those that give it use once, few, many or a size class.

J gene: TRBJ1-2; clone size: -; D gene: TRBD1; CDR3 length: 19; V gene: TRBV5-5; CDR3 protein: CASSLKMTGGTIANYGYTF; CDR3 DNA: TGTGCCAGCAGCTTGAAAATGACAGGGGGCACGATAGCTAACTATGGCTACACCTTC
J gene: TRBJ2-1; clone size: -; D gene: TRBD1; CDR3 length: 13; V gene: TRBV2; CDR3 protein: CASGRDSYNEQFF; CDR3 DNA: TGTGCCAGCGGAAGGGACAGCTACAATGAGCAGTTCTTC
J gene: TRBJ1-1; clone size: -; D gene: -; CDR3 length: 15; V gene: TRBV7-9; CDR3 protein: CASSLDWGRNTEAFF; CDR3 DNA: TGTGCCAGCAGCTTAGATTGGGGCCGGAACACTGAAGCTTTCTTT
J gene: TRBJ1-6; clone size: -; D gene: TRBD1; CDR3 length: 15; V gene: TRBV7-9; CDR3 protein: CASSSGQGAGSPLHF; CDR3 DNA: TGTGCCAGCAGCTCGGGACAGGGGGCAGGGTCACCCCTCCACTTT
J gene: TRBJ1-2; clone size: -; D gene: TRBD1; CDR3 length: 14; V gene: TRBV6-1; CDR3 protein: CASSELGTVNGYTF; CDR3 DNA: TGTGCCAGCAGTGAACTTGGGACAGTGAATGGCTACACCTTC
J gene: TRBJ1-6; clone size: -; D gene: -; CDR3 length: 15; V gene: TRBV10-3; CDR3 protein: CAISESTGTNSPLHF; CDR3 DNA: TGTGCCATCAGTGAGTCAACAGGGACGAATTCACCCCTCCACTTT
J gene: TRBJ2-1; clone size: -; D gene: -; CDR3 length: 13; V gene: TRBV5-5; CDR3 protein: CASTLYGVNEQFF; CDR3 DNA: TGTGCCAGCACCCTTTATGGCGTTAATGAGCAGTTCTTC
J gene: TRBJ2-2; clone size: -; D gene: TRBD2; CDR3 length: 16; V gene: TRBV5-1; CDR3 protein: CASSLYSGGSPGELFF; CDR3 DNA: TGCGCCAGCAGCTTGTACAGCGGGGGGTCCCCCGGGGAGCTGTTTTTT
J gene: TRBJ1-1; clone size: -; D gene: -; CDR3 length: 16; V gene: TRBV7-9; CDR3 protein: CASSLGQNIMNTEAFF; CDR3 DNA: TGTGCCAGCAGCCTAGGACAGAATATTATGAACACTGAAGCTTTCTTT
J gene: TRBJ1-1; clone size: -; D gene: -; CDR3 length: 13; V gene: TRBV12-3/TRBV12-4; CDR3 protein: CASSLAANTEAFF; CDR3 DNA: TGTGCCAGCAGTTTAGCCGCGAACACTGAAGCTTTCTTT
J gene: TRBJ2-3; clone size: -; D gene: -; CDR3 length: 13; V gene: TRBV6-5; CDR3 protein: CASRGGAPDTQYF; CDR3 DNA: TGTGCCAGCAGGGGGGGGGCCCCAGATACGCAGTATTTT
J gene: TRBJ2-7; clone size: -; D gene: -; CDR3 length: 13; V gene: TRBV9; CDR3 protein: CASSPGTIYEQYF; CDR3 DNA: TGTGCCAGCAGCCCCGGGACCATCTACGAGCAGTACTTC
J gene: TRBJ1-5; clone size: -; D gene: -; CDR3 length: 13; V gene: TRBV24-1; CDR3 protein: CATHLQGTQPQHF; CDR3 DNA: TGTGCCACCCATCTACAGGGAACTCAGCCCCAGCATTTT
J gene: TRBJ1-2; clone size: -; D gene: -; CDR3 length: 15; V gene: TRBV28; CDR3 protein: CAIGVAGSDPYGYTF; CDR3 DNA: TGTGCCATCGGCGTTGCCGGGTCAGATCCCTATGGCTACACCTTC
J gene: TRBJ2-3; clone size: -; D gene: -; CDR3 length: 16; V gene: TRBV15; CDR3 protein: CATSRDGRQISEVQYF; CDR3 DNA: TGTGCCACCAGCAGAGATGGCCGGCAGATCAGCGAAGTGCAGTATTTT
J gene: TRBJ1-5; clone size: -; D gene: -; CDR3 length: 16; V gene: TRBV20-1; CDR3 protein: CSASPSVGSFNQPQHF; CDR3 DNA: TGCAGTGCTAGTCCCAGCGTGGGGAGCTTCAATCAGCCCCAGCATTTT
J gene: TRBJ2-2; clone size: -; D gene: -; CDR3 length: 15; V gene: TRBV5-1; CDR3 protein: CASSLSSVRTGELFF; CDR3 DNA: TGCGCCAGCAGCTTGAGTTCAGTTCGCACCGGGGAGCTGTTTTTT
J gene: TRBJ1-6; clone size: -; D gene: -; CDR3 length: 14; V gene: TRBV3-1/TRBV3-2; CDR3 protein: CASSPRGRDSPLHF; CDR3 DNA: TGTGCCAGCAGCCCGCGGGGGAGAGATTCACCCCTCCACTTT
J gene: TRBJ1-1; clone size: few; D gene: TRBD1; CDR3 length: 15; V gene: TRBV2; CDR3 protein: CASSEGRGRTGEAFF; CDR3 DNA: TGTGCCAGCAGTGAAGGGAGGGGGCGCACCGGTGAAGCTTTCTTT
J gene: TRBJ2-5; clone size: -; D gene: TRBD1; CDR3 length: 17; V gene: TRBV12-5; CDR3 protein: CASGFRRTGTVKETQYF; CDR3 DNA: TGTGCTAGTGGTTTCCGACGAACCGGGACAGTAAAAGAGACCCAGTACTTC
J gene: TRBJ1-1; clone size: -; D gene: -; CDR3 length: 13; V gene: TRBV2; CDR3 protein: CASISQGSGEAFF; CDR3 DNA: TGTGCCAGCATCTCGCAGGGTTCAGGTGAAGCTTTCTTT
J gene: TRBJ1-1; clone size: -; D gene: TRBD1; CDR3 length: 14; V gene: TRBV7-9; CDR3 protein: CASSPRDRPPEAFF; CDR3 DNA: TGTGCCAGCAGCCCCCGGGACAGGCCCCCTGAAGCTTTCTTT
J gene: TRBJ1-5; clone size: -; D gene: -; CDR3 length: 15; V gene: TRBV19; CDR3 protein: CASSIGRPGNQPQHF; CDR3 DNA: TGTGCCAGTAGTATTGGCCGACCCGGCAATCAGCCCCAGCATTTT
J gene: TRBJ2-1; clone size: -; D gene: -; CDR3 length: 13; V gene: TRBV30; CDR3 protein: CAWTSTPGAGQFF; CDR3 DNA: TGTGCCTGGACCTCGACACCCGGGGCCGGGCAGTTCTTC
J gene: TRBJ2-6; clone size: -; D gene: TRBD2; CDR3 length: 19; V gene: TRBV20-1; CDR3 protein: CSASRAPSGGVSGANVLTF; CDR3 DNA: TGCAGTGCTAGTCGCGCCCCTAGCGGGGGGGTCTCTGGGGCCAACGTCCTGACTTTC
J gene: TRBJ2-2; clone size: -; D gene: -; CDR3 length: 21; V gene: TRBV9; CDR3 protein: CASSVRETGGPEYANTGELFF; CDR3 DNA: TGTGCCAGCAGCGTTCGGGAGACCGGGGGGCCCGAATACGCGAACACCGGGGAGCTGTTTTTT
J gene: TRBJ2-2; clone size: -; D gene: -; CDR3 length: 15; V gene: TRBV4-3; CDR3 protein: CASSQDRARTGELFF; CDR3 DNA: TGCGCCAGCAGCCAAGATAGGGCACGCACCGGGGAGCTGTTTTTT
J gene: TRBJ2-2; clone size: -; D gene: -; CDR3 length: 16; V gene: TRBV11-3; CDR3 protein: CASSPYLGRDTGELFF; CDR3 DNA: TGTGCCAGCAGCCCATACCTAGGCAGGGACACCGGGGAGCTGTTTTTT
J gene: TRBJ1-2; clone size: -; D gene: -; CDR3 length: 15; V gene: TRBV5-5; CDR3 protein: CASSLTGLTSYGYTF; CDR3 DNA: TGTGCCAGCAGCTTGACGGGGCTCACGTCCTATGGCTACACCTTC
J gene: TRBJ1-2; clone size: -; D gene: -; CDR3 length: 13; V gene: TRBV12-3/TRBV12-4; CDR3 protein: CASSFVLSYGYTF; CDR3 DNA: TGTGCCAGCAGTTTTGTACTTAGCTATGGCTACACCTTC
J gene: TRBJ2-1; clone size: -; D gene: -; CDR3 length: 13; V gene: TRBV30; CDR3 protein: CAWSPTILNEQFF; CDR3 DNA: TGTGCCTGGAGCCCTACGATATTAAATGAGCAGTTCTTC
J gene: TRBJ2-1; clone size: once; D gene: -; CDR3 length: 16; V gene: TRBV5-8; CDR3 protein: CASSFFSIVLYNEQFF; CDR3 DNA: TGTGCCAGCAGCTTTTTTTCGATCGTTCTCTACAATGAGCAGTTCTTC
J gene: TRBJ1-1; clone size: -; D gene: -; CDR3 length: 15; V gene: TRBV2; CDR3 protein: CASSEWADGTAEAFF; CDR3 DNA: TGTGCCAGCAGTGAATGGGCGGACGGAACCGCTGAAGCTTTCTTT
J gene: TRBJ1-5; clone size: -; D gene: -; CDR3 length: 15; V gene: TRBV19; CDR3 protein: CACDKQPYSNQPQHF; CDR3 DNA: TGTGCCTGTGATAAACAGCCTTATAGCAATCAGCCCCAGCATTTT
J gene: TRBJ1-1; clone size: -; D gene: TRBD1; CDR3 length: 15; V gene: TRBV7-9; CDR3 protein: CASSSFQGVVTEAFF; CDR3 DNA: TGTGCCAGCAGCTCATTCCAGGGGGTGGTCACTGAAGCTTTCTTT
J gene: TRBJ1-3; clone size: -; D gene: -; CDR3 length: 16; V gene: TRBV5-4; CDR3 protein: CASSRRGTASGNTIYF; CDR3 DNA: TGTGCCAGCAGCCGCAGAGGGACCGCCTCTGGAAACACCATATATTTT
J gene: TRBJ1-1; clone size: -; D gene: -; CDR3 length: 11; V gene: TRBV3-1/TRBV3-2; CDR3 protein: CASSQEGWAFF; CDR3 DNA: TGTGCCAGCAGCCAAGAAGGTTGGGCTTTCTTT
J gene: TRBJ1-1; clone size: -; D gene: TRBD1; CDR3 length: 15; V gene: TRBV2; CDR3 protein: CASTSGQGRHTEAFF; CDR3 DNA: TGTGCCAGCACCTCGGGACAGGGACGCCACACTGAAGCTTTCTTT
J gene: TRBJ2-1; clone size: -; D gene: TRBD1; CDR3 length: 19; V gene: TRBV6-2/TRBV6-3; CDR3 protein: CASSYDGTGGESTYNEQFF; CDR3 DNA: TGTGCCAGCAGTTACGATGGGACAGGGGGCGAGTCTACCTACAATGAGCAGTTCTTC
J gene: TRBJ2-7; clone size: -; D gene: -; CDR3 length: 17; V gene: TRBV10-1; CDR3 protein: CASSGNLRATEPYEQYF; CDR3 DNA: TGCGCCAGCAGTGGAAACCTCCGGGCCACCGAACCCTACGAGCAGTACTTC
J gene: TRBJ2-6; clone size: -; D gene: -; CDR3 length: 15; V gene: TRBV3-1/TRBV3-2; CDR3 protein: CASSQEGAGANVLTF; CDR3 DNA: TGTGCCAGCAGCCAAGAGGGCGCTGGGGCCAACGTCCTGACTTTC
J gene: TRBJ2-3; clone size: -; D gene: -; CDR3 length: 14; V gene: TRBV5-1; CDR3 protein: CASSSGFSTDTQYF; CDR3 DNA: TGCGCCAGCAGCTCGGGGTTTAGCACAGATACGCAGTATTTT
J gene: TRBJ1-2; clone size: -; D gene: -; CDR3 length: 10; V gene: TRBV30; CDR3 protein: CAWTGSGMAF; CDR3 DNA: TGTGCCTGGACAGGGTCAGGGATGGCCTTC
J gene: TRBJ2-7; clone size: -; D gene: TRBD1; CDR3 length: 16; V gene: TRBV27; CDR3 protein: CASSKYRGKSSYEQYF; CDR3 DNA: TGTGCCAGCAGTAAATACAGGGGTAAAAGCTCCTACGAGCAGTACTTC
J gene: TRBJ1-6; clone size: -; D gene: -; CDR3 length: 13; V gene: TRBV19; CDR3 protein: CASSIGTPGALHF; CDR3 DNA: TGTGCCAGTAGTATTGGGACCCCGGGAGCCCTCCACTTT
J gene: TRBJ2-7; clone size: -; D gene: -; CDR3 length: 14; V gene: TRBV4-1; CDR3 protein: CASSLGLGDYEQYF; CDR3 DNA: TGCGCCAGCAGCTTGGGACTGGGAGACTACGAGCAGTACTTC
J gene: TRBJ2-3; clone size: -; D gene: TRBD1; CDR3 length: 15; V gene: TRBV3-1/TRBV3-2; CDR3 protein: CASSPYRGEQDTQYF; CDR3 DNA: TGTGCCAGCAGCCCTTACAGGGGAGAACAAGATACGCAGTATTTT
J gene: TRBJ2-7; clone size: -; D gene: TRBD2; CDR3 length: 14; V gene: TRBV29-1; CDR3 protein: CSVSGTSNTYEQYF; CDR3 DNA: TGCAGCGTCTCCGGGACTAGTAATACCTACGAGCAGTACTTC
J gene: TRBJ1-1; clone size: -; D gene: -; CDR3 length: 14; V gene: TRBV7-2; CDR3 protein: CASSLVLGNTEAFF; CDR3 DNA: TGTGCCAGCAGCTTAGTGCTGGGGAACACTGAAGCTTTCTTT
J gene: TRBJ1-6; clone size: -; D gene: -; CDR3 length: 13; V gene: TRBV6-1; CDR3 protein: CASSDDHTSPLHF; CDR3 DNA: TGTGCCAGCAGTGACGACCATACCTCACCCCTCCACTTT
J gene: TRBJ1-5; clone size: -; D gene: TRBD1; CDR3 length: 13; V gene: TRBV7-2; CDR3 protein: CASSTQGNQPQHF; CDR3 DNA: TGTGCCAGCAGCACACAGGGGAACCAGCCCCAGCATTTT
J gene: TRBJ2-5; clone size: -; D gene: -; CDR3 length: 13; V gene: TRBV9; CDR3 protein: CASSVEQQETQYF; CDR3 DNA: TGTGCCAGCAGCGTAGAACAGCAAGAGACCCAGTACTTC
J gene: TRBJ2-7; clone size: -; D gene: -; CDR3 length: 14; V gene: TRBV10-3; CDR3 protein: CAISVGPGAYEQYF; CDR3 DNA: TGTGCCATCAGTGTGGGGCCCGGGGCCTACGAGCAGTACTTC